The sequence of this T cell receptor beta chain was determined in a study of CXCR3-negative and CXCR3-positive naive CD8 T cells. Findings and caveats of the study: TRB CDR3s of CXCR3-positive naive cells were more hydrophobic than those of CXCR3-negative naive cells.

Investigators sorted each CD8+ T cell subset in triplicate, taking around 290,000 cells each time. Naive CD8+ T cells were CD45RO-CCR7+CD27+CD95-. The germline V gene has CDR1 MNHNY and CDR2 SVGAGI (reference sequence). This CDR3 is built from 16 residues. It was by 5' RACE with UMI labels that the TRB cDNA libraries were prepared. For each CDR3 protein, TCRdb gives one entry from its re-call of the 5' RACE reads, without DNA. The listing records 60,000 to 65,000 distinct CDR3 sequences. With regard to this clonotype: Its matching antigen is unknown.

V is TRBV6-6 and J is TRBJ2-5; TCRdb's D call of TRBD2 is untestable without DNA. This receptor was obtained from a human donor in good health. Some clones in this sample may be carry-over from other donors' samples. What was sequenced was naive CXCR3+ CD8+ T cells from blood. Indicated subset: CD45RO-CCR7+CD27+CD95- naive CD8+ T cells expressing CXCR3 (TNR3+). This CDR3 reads CASSYRPGGFRETQYF.